This T cell receptor (beta chain) was obtained from a study of PD-1 blockade in classical Hodgkin lymphoma. Sequencing used immunoSEQ multiplex PCR; TCRdb keeps in-frame clones, though not all of them. The sample has 75,000 to 95,000 clones; about 83% are singletons. Time point indicated: cycle 4 day 1 (C4D1), after less than 7 weeks of nivolumab. Relapses following autologous stem cell transplantation were seen in all patients, with brentuximab vedotin exposure varying. Best overall response was complete response, partial response or progressive disease in these relapsed/refractory classical Hodgkin lymphoma patients. Points from the study as a whole: It was reported that newly diagnosed patients had less baseline TCR diversity than healthy donors.

A note on this clone: Its antigen remains unknown.

This CDR3 is 17 amino acids long. In germline, CDR1 is MGHRA, CDR2 YSYEKL. Trimming removed 0 bases from V and 0 bases from J, with 14 bases in between. Sequenced here: peripheral blood mononuclear cells (PBMCs), sampled before the fourth cycle of nivolumab. The J gene is TRBJ1-1, the V gene TRBV4-1; D gene unclear. This TCR was sampled from a human donor with classical Hodgkin lymphoma. The CDR3 loop is CASSQDPRSVMNTEAFF. In DNA form, the CDR3 reads TGCGCCAGCAGCCAAGATCCCCGGTCCGTAATGAACACTGAAGCTTTCTTT.